These T cell receptor beta chains were read from a single sample in a study of graft-versus-host responses after intestinal transplantation. These receptors' antigens are unknown. Measured with immunoSEQ multiplex PCR; TCRdb has only the in-frame clones, and not every one. Seen here are some 90,000 clones, about four fifths observed once, and the top ten hold 0.75% to 0.85%. The sample was unstimulated CD4+ T cells sorted from spleen or lymph node cells, taken before intestinal transplant. The receptors were sampled from a human donor who received an intestinal transplant. Both conserved end residues are part of each CDR3. The D gene is left open where the match is weak. Clone size is shown for a subset of rows, as once, few, many or a class of expanded clone.

TRBJ1-1 | NA | TRBV2 | NA | TGTGCCAGCAGTGGACAGTCGAACACTGAAGCTTTCTTT | CASSGQSNTEAFF
TRBJ1-5 | NA | TRBV7-9 | TRBD1 | TGTGCCAGCAGCACGGACAGGGGAAGCAATCAGCCCCAGCATTTT | CASSTDRGSNQPQHF
TRBJ2-3 | NA | TRBV19 | TRBD1 | TGTGCCAGTAGTATCAGGGGGAGTGCATATACGCAGTATTTT | CASSIRGSAYTQYF
TRBJ2-1 | once | TRBV7-8 | NA | TGTGCCAGCAGTGGTCGGTTCTACAATGAGCAGTTCTTC | CASSGRFYNEQFF
TRBJ2-6 | NA | TRBV5-1 | TRBD1 | TGCGCCAGCACCCCGGGACAGGAGGCTGGGGCCAACGTCCTGACTTTC | CASTPGQEAGANVLTF
TRBJ2-5 | NA | TRBV10-2 | TRBD2 | TGCGCCAGCGCGACCCCGGGACTACAAGAGACCCAGTACTTC | CASATPGLQETQYF
TRBJ2-3 | NA | TRBV6-5 | TRBD1 | TGTGCCAGCAGCTACCGACAGGGGGCTACAGATACGCAGTATTTT | CASSYRQGATDTQYF
TRBJ2-7 | NA | TRBV28 | TRBD2 | TGTGCCAGCATTCGTTTCGGCCTAGCGGGAGAGGGGTACGAGCAGTACTTC | CASIRFGLAGEGYEQYF
TRBJ2-3 | NA | TRBV7-2 | TRBD2 | TGTGCCAGCAGCCCCCGAGGTAGCGGGGTCTCAGATACGCAGTATTTT | CASSPRGSGVSDTQYF
TRBJ1-2 | few | TRBV6-5 | NA | TGTGCCAGCAGTTACTCATCAGGGCCGGGTGGCTACACCTTC | CASSYSSGPGGYTF
TRBJ1-6 | NA | TRBV5-1 | TRBD1 | TGCGCCAGCAGCTTACGGACAGGGGATTCACCCCTCCACTTT | CASSLRTGDSPLHF
TRBJ1-2 | NA | TRBV13 | NA | TGTGCCAGCAGCTCCGTGGGTAGCGGGGGCTACACCTTC | CASSSVGSGGYTF
TRBJ2-1 | few | TRBV18 | NA | TGTGCCAGCTCACCACCGCAAGGGGTCCGGAGAGGAAATGAGCAGTTCTTC | CASSPPQGVRRGNEQFF
TRBJ2-7 | once | TRBV19 | TRBD2 | TGTGCCAGATATACCGGGACTAGCGGGAAAAGGGCCCCGGTGGAGCAGTACTTC | CARYTGTSGKRAPVEQYF
TRBJ2-1 | once | TRBV27 | NA | TGTGCCAGCAGTTTTCAGAGGTCTAGTACTGAGCAGTTCTTC | CASSFQRSSTEQFF
TRBJ2-5 | NA | TRBV6-6 | TRBD2 | TGTGCCAGCAGTTACCCTAGCGGGGGATACCAAGAGACCCAGTACTTC | CASSYPSGGYQETQYF
TRBJ2-7 | NA | TRBV28 | TRBD2 | TGTGCCAGCAGTTCTTCAGGGACTAGCGGGAGAAAGGGGCAGTACTTC | CASSSSGTSGRKGQYF